Following are 27 T cell receptor beta chains from one sample sequenced in a study of CD4 T cells in relation to SARS-CoV-2 and coronaviruses. Before the COVID-19 pandemic, during about 2010-2018, CD4+ T cells were taken from unexposed donors. Sequencing was performed with immunoSEQ multiplex PCR; in TCRdb, only in-frame clones are kept and a portion is missing. Counted here are 60,000 or so clones, about 94% occurring once; the ten biggest clones make up about 0.14%. Source material: naive CD4+ T cells from PBMCs. The subset here: naive CD4+ T cells isolated by negative enrichment. Receptors originate from a human donor in good health.

The chain recombines TRBV6-5 with TRBJ1-6; D unclear. The CDR3 contains 13 residues. V was pared by 6 bases and J by 7 bases, with 10 bases between. Germline V gene data show CDR1 as MNHEY and CDR2 as SVGAGI. CDR3 residues: CASSYEANSPLHF. The CDR3, as DNA: TGTGCCAGCAGCTACGAGGCGAATTCACCCCTCCACTTT.

The chain combines TRBV7-3 with TRBJ2-2; TRBD1 is a possible D gene (5 bases). Germline V gives CDR1 SGHTA, CDR2 FQGTGA. V lost 0 bases and J lost 6, with 11 bases in between. The CDR3 extends over 15 amino acids. Written as DNA, the CDR3 is TGTGCCAGCAGCTTAACCCCAGGGTCGCCCGGGGAGCTGTTTTTT. Its protein is CASSLTPGSPGELFF.

This clone showed up just a few times. This chain links TRBV7-9 with TRBJ2-7; maybe TRBD2 (6 bases). Trimming stripped 2 bases from V and 6 bases from J, with 14 bases between. Germline V gene data show CDR1 as SEHNR and CDR2 as FQNEAQ (reference sequence). This CDR3 spans 14 amino acids. This CDR3 is CASSLTGGTAEQYF. CDR3 in DNA: TGTGCCAGCAGCTTAACGGGCGGGACCGCCGAGCAGTACTTC.

J is TRBJ2-1 and V is TRBV28; no clear D gene. The CDR3 has 10 amino acids. Trimming left V 3 bases short and J 8 bases short, with 2 bases between. Germline assignment: CDR1 MDHEN and CDR2 SYDVKM. CDR3 residues: CASSLHEQFF. The CDR3 nucleotides read TGTGCCAGCAGTTTGCATGAGCAGTTCTTC.

J is TRBJ1-3 and V is TRBV6-5, with D unresolved. V was clipped by 5 bases and J by 0 bases, with 8 bases between them. This CDR3 region has 14 residues. CDR1 and CDR2 from the germline V gene are MNHEY and SVGAGI. CDR3 DNA sequence: TGTGCCAGCAGTACCATGAGCTCTGGAAACACCATATATTTT. This gives the protein CASSTMSSGNTIYF.

This clone was picked up one time. This rearrangement joins TRBV7-3 to TRBJ2-2; no firm D call. Trimming shortened V by 2 bases and J by 0 bases, and 7 bases separated the two germline ends. The CDR3 has 15 amino acids. In germline, CDR1 is SGHTA, CDR2 FQGTGA. The CDR3 nucleotides are TGTGCCAGCAGCTTAGTGGGCTCGAACACCGGGGAGCTGTTTTTT. Translated, it gives CASSLVGSNTGELFF. Looking up the rest from reference TRBV7-3 and TRBJ2-2 gives the full variable domain: GAGVSQTPSNKVTEKGKYVELRCDPISGHTALYWYRQSLGQGPEFLIYFQGTGAADDSGLPNDRFFAVRPEGSVSTLKIQRTERGDSAVYLCASSLVGSNTGELFFGEGSRLTVL.

V is TRBV27 and J is TRBJ2-7; TRBD1 agrees at 8 bases. Germline CDR1 reads MNHEY; CDR2 reads SMNVEV (reference sequence). The V gene end was trimmed by 4 bases and the J gene end by 4 bases; junction bases not matched to a gene: 9. This CDR3 comprises 15 residues. The CDR3 DNA sequence: TGTGCCAGCAGTTCCCTTGGACAGGGTAATTACGAGCAGTACTTC. It yields the protein CASSSLGQGNYEQYF.

The chain couples TRBV28 to TRBJ1-3, with a possible D match to TRBD1 (5 bases). Looked up from germline, CDR1 is MDHEN and CDR2 is SYDVKM. The CDR3 contains 18 residues. V was pared by 3 bases and J by 0 bases, with 18 bases between. CDR3 sequence reads: CASSLGRDFRSSGNTIYF. DNA for the CDR3: TGTGCCAGCAGTTTGGGGAGGGACTTTAGAAGCTCTGGAAACACCATATATTTT.

The genes are TRBV5-6 and TRBJ2-7; D perhaps matches TRBD1 (6 bases). Germline assignment: CDR1 SGHDT and CDR2 YYEEEE. The CDR3 is 16 amino acids. V shed 1 base and J shed 1 base, with 15 bases lying between them. CDR3 region: CASSLSGQILSYEQYF. In DNA form, the CDR3 reads TGTGCCAGCAGCTTGTCCGGACAGATTCTATCCTACGAGCAGTACTTC.

The chain links TRBV6-5 to TRBJ2-1; 7 bases align to TRBD2. This CDR3 has 15 amino acids. J lost 2 bases, V lost 6 bases, and 7 bases had no gene match. Germline V lookup: CDR1 MNHEY, CDR2 SVGAGI. CDR3 sequence (DNA): TGTGCCAGCAGCTTGACTAGCCCAACCTACAATGAGCAGTTCTTC. Translating gives CASSLTSPTYNEQFF.

This chain connects TRBV6-5 to TRBJ2-7; D is perhaps TRBD1 (7 bases). Germline values: CDR1 MNHEY, CDR2 SVGAGI. This CDR3 spans 16 amino acids. Trimming pared 1 base from V and 3 bases from J, leaving 16 bases between. This CDR3 is CASSYFLPGGNYEQYF. CDR3 sequence (DNA): TGTGCCAGCAGTTACTTCCTCCCAGGGGGGAACTACGAGCAGTACTTC.

V and J are TRBV5-1 and TRBJ2-3; possibly TRBD1 for D (8 bases). This CDR3 region has 18 residues. The V and J ends lost 3 bases and 6 bases respectively, with 26 bases between them. Germline assignment: CDR1 SGHRS and CDR2 YFSETQ. The CDR3 reads CASSWGGAGGENWDTQYF. In nucleotides, the CDR3 is TGCGCCAGCAGCTGGGGAGGGGCAGGGGGCGAAAATTGGGATACGCAGTATTTT.

This chain connects TRBV27 to TRBJ1-2; D is unresolved. The CDR3 totals 15 residues. With 7 bases removed from V and 1 base from J, the gap between germline ends came to 16 bases. The germline gives CDR1 MNHEY, CDR2 SMNVEV (reference sequence). CDR3 DNA: TGTGCCAGCACCCTAGACCCGGGGATTAACTATGGCTACACCTTC. As protein: CASTLDPGINYGYTF.

This rearrangement joins TRBV5-1 to TRBJ2-2, with D unresolved. The CDR3 totals 16 residues. V lost 0 bases and J 0 bases, leaving 9 bases between the germline ends. The germline CDR1 and CDR2 sequences are SGHRS and YFSETQ. This CDR3 is CASSLVVKANTGELFF. In nucleotides, the CDR3 is TGCGCCAGCAGCTTGGTAGTCAAAGCGAACACCGGGGAGCTGTTTTTT.

The chain has TRBV27 and TRBJ1-4, with D perhaps matching TRBD1 (6 bases). V lost 6 bases and J lost 0, with 20 bases in between. Germline loops: CDR1 MNHEY, CDR2 SMNVEV (reference sequence). This CDR3 is 18 amino acids long. Here the CDR3 DNA reads TGTGCCAGCAGCAGTGGGGGCGGGCTGAGAGCAACTAATGAAAAACTGTTTTTT. Translation: CASSSGGGLRATNEKLFF.

CDR3 nucleotide sequence: TGCGCCAGCAGCCAAGCACCGAGACTAAATGAAAAACTGTTTTTT. Its protein product is CASSQAPRLNEKLFF. The chain employs TRBV4-1 and TRBJ1-4; no definite D call. This CDR3 is 15 amino acids long. V shed 1 base and J shed 5 bases, with 11 bases lying between them. Germline V lookup: CDR1 MGHRA, CDR2 YSYEKL.

This chain's CDR3 is CASGWGYGYTF. The CDR3 DNA reads as TGTGCCAGCGGCTGGGGCTATGGCTACACCTTC. The chain uses TRBV28 and TRBJ1-2; D not resolved. The CDR3 contains 11 residues. With 8 bases removed from V and 4 bases from J, the gap between germline ends came to 8 bases. Germline lookup yields CDR1 MDHEN and CDR2 SYDVKM.

The chain is built from TRBV2 and TRBJ2-7; D might be TRBD1 (5 bases). V was shortened by 4 bases and J by 0 bases, with 13 bases between the two germline ends. CDR1 and CDR2 from the germline V gene are SNHLY and FYNNEI. This CDR3 is built from 15 residues. DNA of the CDR3: TGTGCCAGCAGTGGACAGACCGTCCTCTCCTACGAGCAGTACTTC. The encoded protein is CASSGQTVLSYEQYF. Together with reference TRBV2 and TRBJ2-7, the CDR3 gives the full variable domain: EPEVTQTPSHQVTQMGQEVILRCVPISNHLYFYWYRQILGQKVEFLVSFYNNEISEKSEIFDDQFSVERPDGSNFTLKIRSTKLEDSAMYFCASSGQTVLSYEQYFGPGTRLTVT.

V and J are TRBV5-4 and TRBJ1-2; D call uncertain. CDR1 and CDR2 (germline): SGHNT, YYREEE (reference sequence). The V and J ends lost 4 bases and 0 bases respectively, with 13 bases between them. The CDR3 is 15 amino acids. The CDR3 loop reads CASSTTGGANYGYTF. The CDR3 DNA follows: TGTGCCAGCAGCACCACGGGCGGGGCTAACTATGGCTACACCTTC.

Only a few counts were recorded for this clone. V usage is TRBV28 and J usage is TRBJ1-3; a weak D match, TRBD1 (5 bases). V lost 4 bases and J 4 bases, leaving 17 bases between the germline ends. Germline V gene lookup returns CDR1 MDHEN and CDR2 SYDVKM. The CDR3 contains 16 residues. The CDR3 DNA reads TGTGCCAGCAGTTCCCCGCTCGGGGCGCGAGGAAACACCATATATTTT. Protein: CASSSPLGARGNTIYF.

J is TRBJ1-5 and V is TRBV12-3 or TRBV12-4, with no clear D. V lost 8 bases, J lost 9 bases, and 11 bases lay in between. This CDR3 region has 11 residues. In DNA form, the CDR3 reads TGTGCCAGCTGGGCGGGCGGGCCCCAGCATTTT. Amino acid sequence: CASWAGGPQHF.

This clone showed up just a few times. The chain joins TRBV7-9 to TRBJ2-2; D gene ambiguous. V gave up 5 bases and J gave up 5 bases, with 15 bases separating them. The germline gives CDR1 SEHNR, CDR2 FQNEAQ (reference sequence). This CDR3 contains 15 residues. Here the CDR3 DNA reads TGTGCCAGCAGCCAAGACGCGGTATGGACCGGGGAGCTGTTTTTT. The encoded protein is CASSQDAVWTGELFF. The complete variable domain, with remaining parts taken from reference TRBV7-9 and TRBJ2-2, reads DTGVSQNPRHKITKRGQNVTFRCDPISEHNRLYWYRQTLGQGPEFLTYFQNEAQLEKSRLLSDRFSAERPKGSFSTLEIQRTEQGDSAMYLCASSQDAVWTGELFFGEGSRLTVL.

The chain is built from TRBV19 and TRBJ2-1; a possible D gene is TRBD1 (5 bases). V lost 5 bases, J lost 8 bases, and 10 bases lay in between. This CDR3 is 12 amino acids long. The V gene's germline CDR1 is LNHDA and CDR2 SQIVND (reference sequence). CDR3 amino acids: CASSVWGYEQFF. For the CDR3, the DNA is TGTGCCAGTAGTGTGTGGGGCTATGAGCAGTTCTTC.

The chain combines TRBV6-5 with TRBJ1-5; TRBD1 matches at 7 bases. After removal of 10 bases from V and 4 bases from J, the junction contained 10 bases not matched to a gene. The CDR3 spans 14 residues. Germline V gene data show CDR1 as MNHEY and CDR2 as SVGAGI. Here the CDR3 reads CATGNRQGNQPQHF. The CDR3 DNA reads as TGTGCCACAGGTAACCGACAGGGAAATCAGCCCCAGCATTTT.

The chain combines TRBV10-1 with TRBJ2-1; no definite D call. The CDR3 extends over 15 amino acids. Germline-derived CDR1 and CDR2 are WNHNN and SYGVQD (reference sequence). V lost 6 bases, J lost 5 bases, and 17 bases lay in between. The CDR3 nucleotides read TGCGCCAGCAGCGGAACCACTCTAGGCGACAATGAGCAGTTCTTC. Translation: CASSGTTLGDNEQFF.

V gene TRBV28 combines with J gene TRBJ2-7; 9 bases match TRBD1. Germline loops: CDR1 MDHEN, CDR2 SYDVKM. The J segment lost 1 base and the V segment lost 6 bases, leaving 7 bases of the junction unmatched. This CDR3 has 15 residues. The CDR3, as DNA: TGTGCCAGCAGCAGCGCCGGGACAGGGTCCTACGAGCAGTACTTC. It specifies CASSSAGTGSYEQYF. Based on the CDR3 plus reference TRBV28 and TRBJ2-7, the full variable domain is DVKVTQSSRYLVKRTGEKVFLECVQDMDHENMFWYRQDPGLGLRLIYFSYDVKMKEKGDIPEGYSVSREKKERFSLILESASTNQTSMYLCASSSAGTGSYEQYFGPGTRLTVT.

This chain joins TRBV6-5 and TRBJ1-1; the match to TRBD1 covers 10 bases. The V gene end was trimmed by 2 bases and the J gene end by 11 bases; junction bases not matched to a gene: 8. CDR1 MNHEY and CDR2 SVGAGI come from the germline V gene. The CDR3 contains 14 residues. The CDR3 here is CASSYARTGGWAFF. Written as DNA, the CDR3 is TGTGCCAGCAGTTACGCGCGGACAGGGGGTTGGGCTTTCTTT.